This T cell receptor (beta chain) was sequenced for a study of T cell repertoires and HLA-DP antigens. Whole-study results and caveats: Naive and memory CD4+ cells were analysed together, not apart.

Turning to this clone: Antigen unknown.

This table comes from immunoSEQ multiplex PCR, and its TCRdb copy is limited to in-frame clones, with some not included. The sample lists over 100,000 clones; roughly 92% were seen once. Per the germline V gene, CDR1 is SGHAT and CDR2 is FQNNGV. CDR3 length equals 15 residues. The V end lost 2 bases, the J end lost 3 bases, and 11 bases lay between the germline ends. The sequencing sample was made of CD4+ T cells from PBMCs. The rearrangement links TRBV11-2 to TRBJ1-3; D gene ambiguous. The sequence was obtained from a woman between 18 and 30 years old in good health and CMV-seronegative. The CDR3 DNA sequence: TGTGCCAGCAGCTTAAGTGGCAGGAGTGGAAACACCATATATTTT. Its protein product is CASSLSGRSGNTIYF.